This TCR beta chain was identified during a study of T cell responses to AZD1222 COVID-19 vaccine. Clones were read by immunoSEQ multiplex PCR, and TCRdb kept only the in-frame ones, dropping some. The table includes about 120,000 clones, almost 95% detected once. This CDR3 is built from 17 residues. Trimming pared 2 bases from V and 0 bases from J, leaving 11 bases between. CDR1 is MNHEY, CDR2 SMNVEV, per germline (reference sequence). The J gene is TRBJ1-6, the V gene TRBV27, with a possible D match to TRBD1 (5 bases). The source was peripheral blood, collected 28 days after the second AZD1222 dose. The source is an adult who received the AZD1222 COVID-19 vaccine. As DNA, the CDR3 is TGTGCCAGCAGTTTACGGGACGGGAGCTCCTATAATTCACCCCTCCACTTT. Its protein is CASSLRDGSSYNSPLHF.